The 17 T cell receptor beta chains in this list originate from one sample, sequenced in a study of T cell responses to AZD1222 COVID-19 vaccine. Using immunoSEQ multiplex PCR, the repertoire was profiled, and TCRdb retains in-frame clones only, with some absent. The sample carries roughly 170,000 clones, 80% to 90% recorded once. This specimen was peripheral blood, taken on day 0 of AZD1222 vaccination. Receptor source: an adult in good health.

The chain has TRBV7-2 and TRBJ1-2; 8 bases map to TRBD1. J lost 8 bases, V lost 2 bases, and 7 bases had no gene match. The CDR3 is 14 amino acids. CDR1 SGHTA and CDR2 FQGNSA come from the germline V gene. The CDR3 nucleotides are TGTGCCAGCAGCTTAACCGGGACAGGCCGCGGCTACACCTTC. Translated: CASSLTGTGRGYTF.

The CDR3 nucleotides read TGTGCCAGCATCCCCGTCCGGGACAGCGCGAAACAGTACTTC. It encodes CASIPVRDSAKQYF. The chain couples TRBV6-5 to TRBJ2-7, with 7 bases identical to TRBD1. The V segment lost 7 bases and the J segment 10 bases; nucleotides outside the gene matches: 16. CDR3 length equals 14 residues. CDR1 MNHEY and CDR2 SVGAGI come from the germline V gene.

The V call is TRBV6-5, the J call TRBJ1-2; 7 nucleotides line up with TRBD1. The CDR3 runs 15 residues. With V trimmed by 6 bases and J by 3 bases, 10 bases remained unmatched. Germline lookup yields CDR1 MNHEY and CDR2 SVGAGI. For the CDR3, the DNA is TGTGCCAGCAGCCCCCTTACCGGGACAGACTATGGCTACACCTTC. Amino acids: CASSPLTGTDYGYTF.

V is TRBV24-1 and J is TRBJ2-2, with 8 positions matching TRBD1. The CDR3 has 15 residues. Germline-derived CDR1 and CDR2 are KGHDR and SFDVKD. V shed 7 bases, J shed 1 base, and the junction held 4 bases outside the gene matches. CDR3 coding DNA: TGTGCCACCAGCCGGGACAGGATGAACACCGGGGAGCTGTTTTTT. Its translation is CATSRDRMNTGELFF.

The V call is TRBV4-3, the J call TRBJ1-6, with D hard to call. V dropped 0 bases and J dropped 11 bases, with 14 bases sitting between them. Germline CDR1 and CDR2: LGHNA and YSLEER. This CDR3 contains 15 residues. This CDR3 reads CASSQESASGAPLHF. The CDR3, as DNA: TGCGCCAGCAGCCAAGAGTCCGCCTCCGGGGCACCCCTCCACTTT.

The rearrangement links TRBV4-2 to TRBJ1-4; no firm D call. Germline V lookup: CDR1 LGHNA, CDR2 YNFKEQ. The CDR3 contains 15 residues. Trimming left V 2 bases short and J 7 bases short, with 14 bases between. The CDR3 sequence is CASSQSGKAGEKLFF. In DNA form, the CDR3 reads TGTGCCAGCAGCCAATCCGGGAAGGCGGGTGAAAAACTGTTTTTT.

The chain uses TRBV10-1 and TRBJ2-7; no clear D gene. CDR1 and CDR2 (germline): WNHNN, SYGVQD (reference sequence). The CDR3 length is 13 residues. V was cut by 4 bases and J by 5 bases, with 12 bases left in between. CDR3 DNA: TGCGCCAGCAGTGTCGGCAGTTTTCACGAGCAGTACTTC. Translation: CASSVGSFHEQYF.

The rearrangement joins TRBV7-2 to TRBJ1-5; D gene unclear. Trimming removed 3 bases from V and 6 bases from J, with 12 bases in between. Germline CDR1 reads SGHTA; CDR2 reads FQGNSA. The CDR3 sequence is 14 residues long. The CDR3 region is CASSFKGEGQPQHF. In DNA form, the CDR3 reads TGTGCCAGCAGCTTTAAGGGAGAGGGTCAGCCCCAGCATTTT. The entire variable domain, with the rest obtained from reference TRBV7-2 and TRBJ1-5, is as follows: GAGVSQSPSNKVTEKGKDVELRCDPISGHTALYWYRQSLGQGLEFLIYFQGNSAPDKSGLPSDRFSAERTGGSVSTLTIQRTQQEDSAVYLCASSFKGEGQPQHFGDGTRLSIL.

V and J are TRBV7-3 and TRBJ1-6, with unresolved D. The germline CDR1 and CDR2 sequences are SGHTA and FQGTGA. Trimming cost V 2 bases and J 8 bases, with 7 bases left between them. The CDR3 contains 13 residues. CDR3 in DNA: TGTGCCAGCAGCTTAGACACTTATTCACCCCTCCACTTT. This gives the protein CASSLDTYSPLHF.

The V and J genes are TRBV6-5 and TRBJ2-7; a possible D gene is TRBD2 (6 bases). Trimming removed 8 bases from V and 6 bases from J, with 11 bases in between. Germline lookup yields CDR1 MNHEY and CDR2 SVGAGI. This CDR3 has 11 amino acids. CDR3 protein: CASGKEGEQYF. The CDR3 DNA sequence: TGTGCCAGCGGAAAGGAGGGCGAGCAGTACTTC.

V is TRBV29-1 and J is TRBJ1-1, with TRBD1 matching over 7 bases. CDR3 length equals 13 residues. The ends lost 7 bases at V and 0 bases at J; junction bases unmatched: 5. Germline V CDR1 and CDR2: SQVTM, ANQGSEA. Written as DNA, the CDR3 is TGCAGCGCCGACAGGGAGATGAACACTGAAGCTTTCTTT. It is translated as CSADREMNTEAFF.

This clone was picked up one time. The chain links TRBV11-2 to TRBJ1-4; D is possibly TRBD1 (5 bases). CDR3 length equals 17 residues. Deletions cut 5 bases from V and 8 bases from J, with 24 bases between. Germline V gives CDR1 SGHAT, CDR2 FQNNGV. The CDR3 DNA is TGTGCCAGCAGCCCGGGGGGGGACCTAACCCGGGAGGAAAAACTGTTTTTT. It codes for CASSPGGDLTREEKLFF.

V and J are TRBV14 and TRBJ2-7, with 8 bases matching TRBD2. CDR1 and CDR2 from the germline V gene are SGHDN and FVKESK. V gave up 6 bases and J gave up 2 bases; unmatched junction bases: 3. The CDR3 covers 13 residues. The CDR3 DNA is TGTGCCAGCAGACCCGGGGGGGCCTACGAGCAGTACTTC. Residues: CASRPGGAYEQYF.

The V call is TRBV7-3, the J call TRBJ1-2; perhaps TRBD1 as D (5 bases). Trimming pared 0 bases from V and 8 bases from J, leaving 13 bases between. Germline V gene lookup returns CDR1 SGHTA and CDR2 FQGTGA. The CDR3 length is 14 residues. CDR3 coding DNA: TGTGCCAGCAGCTTAACGGGCAGGGAGGAAGGCTACACCTTC. Its translation: CASSLTGREEGYTF.

The chain is built from TRBV6-5 and TRBJ2-5, with a tentative D call TRBD1 (6 bases). Germline CDR1 reads MNHEY; CDR2 reads SVGAGI. The CDR3 length is 15 residues. Between the trimmed V and J ends, which lost 5 bases and 1 base, there was a span of 14 bases. CDR3 bases: TGTGCCAGCAGTAACCACAGGGTTGGCCAAGAGACCCAGTACTTC. Translation gives CASSNHRVGQETQYF.

The chain has TRBV7-2 and TRBJ1-5; no clear D gene. Trimming shortened V by 4 bases and J by 2 bases, and 12 bases separated the two germline ends. CDR3 length equals 15 residues. The V gene's germline CDR1 is SGHTA and CDR2 FQGNSA. This chain's CDR3 is CASSSASTRNQPQHF. CDR3 coding DNA: TGTGCCAGCAGCTCCGCGAGCACTCGCAATCAGCCCCAGCATTTT.

The chain couples TRBV6-5 to TRBJ2-5, with D maybe TRBD1 (6 bases). Trimming took off 9 bases at V and 5 bases at J, with 13 bases between the two ends. Germline values: CDR1 MNHEY, CDR2 SVGAGI. The CDR3 spans 12 residues. DNA for the CDR3: TGTGCCAGTGCCAGGGGTGGCGAGACCCAGTACTTC. Encoded protein: CASARGGETQYF.